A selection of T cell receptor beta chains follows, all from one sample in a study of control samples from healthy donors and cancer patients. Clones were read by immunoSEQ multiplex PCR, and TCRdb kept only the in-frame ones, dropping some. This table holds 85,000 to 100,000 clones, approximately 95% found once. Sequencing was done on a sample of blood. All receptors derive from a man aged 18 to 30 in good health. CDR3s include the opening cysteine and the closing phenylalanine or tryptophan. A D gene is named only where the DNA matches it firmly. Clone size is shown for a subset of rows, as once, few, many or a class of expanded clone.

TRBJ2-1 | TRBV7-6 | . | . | TGTGCCAGCAGCTTATCGGGGGGCAGGGCGAATGAGCAGTTCTTC | CASSLSGGRANEQFF
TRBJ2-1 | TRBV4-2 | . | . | TGTGCCAGCAGCCAAGATAAACAGGGCTACCTCGATGAGCAGTTCTTC | CASSQDKQGYLDEQFF
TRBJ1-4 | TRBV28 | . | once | TGTGCCACCTTGGGGGACATTAATGAAAAACTGTTTTTT | CATLGDINEKLFF
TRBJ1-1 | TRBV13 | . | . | TGTGCCAGCAGCTTAGATCGCGGACTGAACACTGAAGCTTTCTTT | CASSLDRGLNTEAFF
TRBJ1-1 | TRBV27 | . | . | TGTGCCAGCAGCCCGACTCTTTACACTGAAGCTTTCTTT | CASSPTLYTEAFF
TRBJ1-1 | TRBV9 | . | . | TGTGCCAGCAGCGGAGACAGCCGCCAAGCTTTCTTT | CASSGDSRQAFF
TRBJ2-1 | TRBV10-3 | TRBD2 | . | TGTGCCATCAGTGAACTAGCGGGAGCATCCAATGAGCAGTTCTTC | CAISELAGASNEQFF
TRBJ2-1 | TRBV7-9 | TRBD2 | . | TGTGCCAGCAGCCCGAAGCGGGGGAACGTCTACAATGAGCAGTTCTTC | CASSPKRGNVYNEQFF
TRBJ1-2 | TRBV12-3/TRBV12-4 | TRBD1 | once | TGTGCCAGCAGTTTCGGACAGGGGAAAGGCTACACCTTC | CASSFGQGKGYTF
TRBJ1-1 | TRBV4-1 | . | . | TGCGCCAGCAGCCAAGATCCCGAAAACACTGAAGCTTTCTTT | CASSQDPENTEAFF